Listed here are 21 T cell receptor beta chains from one sample, sequenced in a study of blood T cell repertoires in COVID-19. Some clones are missing from TCRdb's copy, which holds only in-frame ones; the method was immunoSEQ multiplex PCR. The table shows some 240,000 clones, with roughly 85% occurring only once. The sample comprised peripheral blood. The source of these receptors is a woman in her sixties or seventies with COVID-19, enrolled during active disease.

V is TRBV27 and J is TRBJ1-2, with a possible D match to TRBD1 (6 bases). Germline CDR1 and CDR2: MNHEY and SMNVEV (reference sequence). The CDR3 consists of 14 residues. V lost 5 bases and J lost 3, with 13 bases in between. CDR3 protein: CASSLHRADYGYTF. The DNA for the CDR3 is TGTGCCAGCAGTCTCCACAGGGCGGACTATGGCTACACCTTC.

The V gene is TRBV19, the J gene TRBJ1-5, with D hard to call. V was shortened by 0 bases and J by 1 base, with 10 bases between the two germline ends. CDR3 length equals 16 residues. Germline V CDR1 and CDR2: LNHDA, SQIVND (reference sequence). This chain's CDR3 is CASSIDRAGSNQPQHF. As DNA, the CDR3 is TGTGCCAGTAGTATAGATCGAGCAGGCAGCAATCAGCCCCAGCATTTT.

The chain has TRBV2 and TRBJ1-3, with D maybe TRBD1 (5 bases). There are 16 residues in the CDR3. Per germline, CDR1 SNHLY and CDR2 FYNNEI. V was pared by 4 bases and J by 2 bases, with 15 bases between. The CDR3 DNA follows: TGTGCCAGCAGTGCGGACACTAAAAGACCTGGAAACACCATATATTTT. Its protein is CASSADTKRPGNTIYF.

The chain uses TRBV28 and TRBJ1-4, with D unclear. Per the germline V gene, CDR1 is MDHEN and CDR2 is SYDVKM. CDR3 length: 14 residues. V was trimmed by 2 bases and J by 2 bases, leaving 6 bases between them. CDR3 nucleotides: TGTGCCAGCAGTTTAACTAGGACTAATGAAAAACTGTTTTTT. Translated, it gives CASSLTRTNEKLFF.

V usage is TRBV5-1 and J usage is TRBJ2-1; 8 nucleotides line up with TRBD2. Germline CDR1 is SGHRS and CDR2 is YFSETQ. The CDR3 runs 18 residues. The junction had 12 bases not matched to a gene; V was cut back by 3 bases and J by 1 base. In DNA form, the CDR3 reads TGCGCCAGCAGCTGGGGGCAGGTTGCGGGAGGTTCCTACAATGAGCAGTTCTTC. It specifies CASSWGQVAGGSYNEQFF.

This clone was seen just once. The chain combines TRBV6-1 with TRBJ1-3, with 10 bases lining up with TRBD1. Germline V gives CDR1 MNHNS, CDR2 SASEGT. The CDR3 has 18 amino acids. With 4 bases clipped from V and 4 bases from J, the junction kept 13 bases outside the gene matches. CDR3 nucleotide sequence: TGTGCCAGCAGTGTTGGGACAGGGGCCCCCGGAGCGGGAAACACCATATATTTT. Translation gives CASSVGTGAPGAGNTIYF.

V is TRBV18 and J is TRBJ1-5; 8 nucleotides agree with TRBD1. CDR3 length: 14 residues. V shed 5 bases and J 4 bases; nucleotides not matched to a gene: 4. Germline V gene data show CDR1 as KGHSH and CDR2 as LQKENI. The CDR3 loop is CASSWGQDNQPQHF. The CDR3 bases are TGTGCCAGCTCATGGGGACAGGATAATCAGCCCCAGCATTTT. The full variable domain, completed using reference TRBV18 and TRBJ1-5, is NAGVMQNPRHLVRRRGQEARLRCSPMKGHSHVYWYRQLPEEGLKFMVYLQKENIIDESGMPKERFSAEFPKEGPSILRIQQVVRGDSAAYFCASSWGQDNQPQHFGDGTRLSIL.

This chain uses TRBV7-3 with TRBJ2-1; D possibly corresponds to TRBD2 (5 bases). Per the germline V gene, CDR1 is SGHTA and CDR2 is FQGTGA. V was shortened by 3 bases and J by 7 bases, with 16 bases between the two germline ends. The CDR3 spans 15 residues. Written as DNA, the CDR3 is TGTGCCAGCAGCTTGCCGGGTTCGGGGATGAATGAGCAGTTCTTC. This encodes CASSLPGSGMNEQFF.

This chain links TRBV19 with TRBJ1-1; 7 bases agree with TRBD1. The CDR3 has 14 residues. V shed 8 bases and J 4 bases; nucleotides not matched to a gene: 10. Germline V gene sequence: CDR1 LNHDA, CDR2 SQIVND (reference sequence). Here the CDR3 DNA reads TGTGCCAGTGGTCTCAGGGGGGAGTTCACTGAAGCTTTCTTT. Its translation: CASGLRGEFTEAFF.

V usage is TRBV7-3 and J usage is TRBJ2-3; TRBD2 might be the D (6 bases). Trimming removed 5 bases from V and 2 bases from J, with 11 bases in between. Germline V lookup: CDR1 SGHTA, CDR2 FQGTGA. The CDR3 has 14 residues. The CDR3 bases are TGTGCCAGCAGCGAAGGAGGGCCCACAGATACGCAGTATTTT. It specifies CASSEGGPTDTQYF.

The chain is built from TRBV5-6 and TRBJ2-3, with a possible D match to TRBD2 (6 bases). Germline V gives CDR1 SGHDT, CDR2 YYEEEE. V gave up 5 bases and J gave up 6 bases, with 16 bases separating them. This CDR3 spans 14 amino acids. The chain's CDR3 is CASSGGTFSDTQYF. The CDR3 bases are TGTGCCAGCAGTGGCGGGACTTTTTCCGATACGCAGTATTTT.

With regard to this clone: Other nucleotide sequences in the sample specify the same CDR3. The V call is TRBV18, the J call TRBJ1-1; D may be TRBD1 (5 bases). The CDR3 length is 14 residues. CDR1 is KGHSH, CDR2 LQKENI, per germline. Trimming removed 6 bases at V and 0 bases at J, with 11 bases between. The CDR3 loop is CASSGTAMNTEAFF. CDR3 in DNA: TGTGCCAGCTCCGGGACTGCTATGAACACTGAAGCTTTCTTT.

J is TRBJ1-5 and V is TRBV11-2, with D possibly TRBD1 on 5 matching bases. Germline values: CDR1 SGHAT, CDR2 FQNNGV. This CDR3 is 15 amino acids long. The V and J ends lost 0 bases and 3 bases respectively, with 9 bases between them. The CDR3 sequence is CASSLDGGNNQPQHF. CDR3 bases: TGTGCCAGCAGCTTAGATGGGGGGAACAATCAGCCCCAGCATTTT.

The J gene is TRBJ2-5, the V gene TRBV13; TRBD1 agrees at 8 bases. The CDR3 sequence is 16 residues long. The V gene's germline CDR1 is PRHDT and CDR2 FYEKMQ (reference sequence). J was trimmed by 1 base and V by 5 bases; bases with no gene match: 9. The CDR3, as DNA: TGTGCCAGCAGCCCTGACAGGGGTCTAACCCAAGAGACCCAGTACTTC. It specifies CASSPDRGLTQETQYF. The whole variable domain, remainder taken from reference TRBV13 and TRBJ2-5, is AAGVIQSPRHLIKEKRETATLKCYPIPRHDTVYWYQQGPGQDPQFLISFYEKMQSDKGSIPDRFSAQQFSDYHSELNMSSLELGDSALYFCASSPDRGLTQETQYFGPGTRLLVL.

The chain employs TRBV9 and TRBJ2-3, with 7 bases aligning to TRBD2. Germline loops: CDR1 SGDLS, CDR2 YYNGEE. The CDR3 covers 13 residues. Trimming took 0 bases from V and 9 from J; bases not matched to a gene: 4. The CDR3 region is CASSVEEAGTQYF. CDR3 sequence (DNA): TGTGCCAGCAGCGTAGAGGAAGCGGGAACGCAGTATTTT.

This clone was detected once. The chain has TRBV6-5 and TRBJ2-3; 8 nucleotides line up with TRBD1. Trimming at V came to 7 bases and at J to 1 base, leaving 4 bases not matched to a gene. The CDR3 has 14 residues. Germline CDR1 and CDR2: MNHEY and SVGAGI. CDR3 sequence: CASNLDRGTDTQYF. DNA for the CDR3: TGTGCCAGCAACCTGGACAGGGGCACAGATACGCAGTATTTT.

This chain links TRBV5-1 with TRBJ2-7, with 12 bases aligning to TRBD1. The germline CDR1 and CDR2 sequences are SGHRS and YFSETQ. V shed 5 bases, J shed 7 bases, and the junction held 7 bases outside the gene matches. This CDR3 is built from 14 residues. The chain's CDR3 is CASRAGDRGLEQYF. CDR3 nucleotide sequence: TGCGCCAGCAGGGCCGGGGACAGGGGGCTAGAGCAGTACTTC.

This sequence joins TRBV2 and TRBJ1-2; D gene uncertain. This CDR3 contains 15 residues. The germline CDR1 and CDR2 sequences are SNHLY and FYNNEI. Trimming stripped 3 bases from V and 0 bases from J, with 11 bases between. The chain's CDR3 is CASSEGRTPNYGYTF. In nucleotides, the CDR3 is TGTGCCAGCAGTGAGGGGAGGACTCCTAACTATGGCTACACCTTC.

This clone was counted once. This chain connects TRBV11-3 to TRBJ2-3; 8 bases fit TRBD2. The CDR3 is made up of 18 amino acids. V gave up 3 bases and J gave up 3 bases; unmatched junction bases: 14. Germline CDR1 reads SGHNT; CDR2 reads YENEEA. The DNA for the CDR3 is TGTGCCAGCAGCTTTCCGTCGGGGGGGCCCGCAGGAACAGATACGCAGTATTTT. Translated: CASSFPSGGPAGTDTQYF.

The gene calls are TRBV29-1 and TRBJ2-7, with 7 nucleotides matching TRBD1. CDR3 length: 11 residues. Germline CDR1 reads SQVTM; CDR2 reads ANQGSEA. Unmatched junction bases numbered 6, after V lost 6 bases and J lost 7 bases. The CDR3 region is CSVTGTGEQYF. The CDR3 DNA reads TGCAGCGTGACAGGGACGGGGGAGCAGTACTTC.

V gene TRBV5-1 combines with J gene TRBJ1-1; the match to TRBD1 covers 8 bases. Germline V lookup: CDR1 SGHRS, CDR2 YFSETQ. V was pared by 2 bases and J by 3 bases, with 6 bases of the junction left unmatched. The CDR3 loop spans 15 amino acids. CDR3 protein: CASSFRTGPDTEAFF. Here the CDR3 DNA reads TGCGCCAGCAGCTTTAGGACAGGGCCAGACACTGAAGCTTTCTTT. Looking up the rest from reference TRBV5-1 and TRBJ1-1 gives the full variable domain: KAGVTQTPRYLIKTRGQQVTLSCSPISGHRSVSWYQQTPGQGLQFLFEYFSETQRNKGNFPGRFSGRQFSNSRSEMNVSTLELGDSALYLCASSFRTGPDTEAFFGQGTRLTVV.